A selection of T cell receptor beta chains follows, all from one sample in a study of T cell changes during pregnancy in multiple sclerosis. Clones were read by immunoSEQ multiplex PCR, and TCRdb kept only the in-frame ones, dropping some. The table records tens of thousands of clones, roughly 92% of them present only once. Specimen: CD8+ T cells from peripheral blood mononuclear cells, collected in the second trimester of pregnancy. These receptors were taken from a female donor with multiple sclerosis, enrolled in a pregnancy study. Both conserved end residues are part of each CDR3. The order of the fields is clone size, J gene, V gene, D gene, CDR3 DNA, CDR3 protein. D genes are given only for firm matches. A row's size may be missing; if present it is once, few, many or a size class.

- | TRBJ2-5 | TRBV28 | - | TGTGCCAGCAGTCCTCTCCCAACAACAGGGATCGAGACCCAGTACTTC | CASSPLPTTGIETQYF
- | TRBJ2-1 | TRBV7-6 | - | TGTGCCAGCAGCCTAAGACAGCTGGGTTACAATGAGCAGTTCTTC | CASSLRQLGYNEQFF
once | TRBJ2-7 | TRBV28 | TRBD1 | TGTGCCAGCAGTTCCGGGACAGTCACCCACGAGCAGTACTTC | CASSSGTVTHEQYF
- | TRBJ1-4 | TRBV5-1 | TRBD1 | TGCGCCAGCAGCTCAAAAAACCGGGACAGGGGTGAAAAACTGTTTTTT | CASSSKNRDRGEKLFF
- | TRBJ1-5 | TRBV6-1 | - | TGTGCCAGCAGTGAACTTCCGGGACACCGCCCTAGCAATCAGCCCCAGCATTTT | CASSELPGHRPSNQPQHF
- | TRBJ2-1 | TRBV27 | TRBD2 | TGTGCCAGCAGTTTTTCCCCGGGAGGGAACAATGAGCAGTTCTTC | CASSFSPGGNNEQFF
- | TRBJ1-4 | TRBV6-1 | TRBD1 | TGTGCCAGCAGTGAAAGGACAGGGAATGAAAAACTGTTTTTT | CASSERTGNEKLFF
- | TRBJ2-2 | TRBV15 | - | TGTGCCACCAGGGTGGGGAGAGTTGGTACCGGGGAGCTGTTTTTT | CATRVGRVGTGELFF
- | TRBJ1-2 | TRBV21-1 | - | TGTGCCAGCAGCCACCCGGGAGGCAGGGGGCACTATGGCTACACCTTC | CASSHPGGRGHYGYTF
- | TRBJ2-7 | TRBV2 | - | TGTGCCAGCAGTGAAGCGTTAGGGAGTGGCGAGCAGTACTTC | CASSEALGSGEQYF
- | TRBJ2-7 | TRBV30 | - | TGTGCCTGGAACGGGGATTCCTACGAGCAGTACTTC | CAWNGDSYEQYF
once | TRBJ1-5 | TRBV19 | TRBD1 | TGTGCCAGTAGTATGACAGGGGGCTGGGGTCAGCCCCAGCATTTT | CASSMTGGWGQPQHF
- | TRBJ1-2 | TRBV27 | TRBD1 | TGTGCCAGCAGTTTCGACAGGGGGAACTATGGCTACACCTTC | CASSFDRGNYGYTF
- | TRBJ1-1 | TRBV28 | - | TGTGCCAGCAGTTTTCGGGGAGTGAAGACTGAAGCTTTCTTT | CASSFRGVKTEAFF
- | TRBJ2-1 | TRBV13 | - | TGTGCCAGCGACCCAGGGGGAGGCAATGAGCAGTTCTTC | CASDPGGGNEQFF
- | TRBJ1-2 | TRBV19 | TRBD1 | TGTGCCAGTAGTGACAGGGCATTCGGAGGCTACACCTTC | CASSDRAFGGYTF
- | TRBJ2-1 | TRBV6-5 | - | TGTGCCAGCGGAATAGCGGAAACCTACAATGAGCAGTTCTTC | CASGIAETYNEQFF
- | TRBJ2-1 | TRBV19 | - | TGTGCCAGTAGTATCGACTACCTCTCCTACAATGAGCAGTTCTTC | CASSIDYLSYNEQFF
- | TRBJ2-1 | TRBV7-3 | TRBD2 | TGTGCCAGCAGCTTAAAGGGAGGGGTGAGCTCCTACAATGAGCAGTTCTTC | CASSLKGGVSSYNEQFF
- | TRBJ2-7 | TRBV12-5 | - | TGTGCTAGTGGTTTGGCCCCCCTCTACGAGCAGTACTTC | CASGLAPLYEQYF
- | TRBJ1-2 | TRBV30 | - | TGTGCCTGGGCAGGGTATGGCTACACCTTC | CAWAGYGYTF
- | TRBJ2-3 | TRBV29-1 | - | TGCAGCGCCGTCACGACAGTTAGCACAGATACGCAGTATTTT | CSAVTTVSTDTQYF